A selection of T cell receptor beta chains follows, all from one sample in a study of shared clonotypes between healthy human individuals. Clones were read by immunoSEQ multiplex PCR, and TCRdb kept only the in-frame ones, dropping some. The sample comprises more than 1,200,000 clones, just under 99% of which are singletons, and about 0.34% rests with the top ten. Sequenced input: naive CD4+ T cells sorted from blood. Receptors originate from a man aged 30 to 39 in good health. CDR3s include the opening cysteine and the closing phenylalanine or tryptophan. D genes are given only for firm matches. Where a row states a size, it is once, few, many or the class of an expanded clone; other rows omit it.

TGCGCCAGCAGAAAGGGGACTGAAGCTTTCTTT	CASRKGTEAFF	.	TRBV5-1	.	TRBJ1-1
TGTGCCAGCAGACCGACTAGGTTTGGGTTCTACGAGCAGTACTTC	CASRPTRFGFYEQYF	.	TRBV6-1	.	TRBJ2-7
TGTGCCAGCAGGGGGCAGGGAGACACCGGGGAGCTGTTTTTT	CASRGQGDTGELFF	.	TRBV28	.	TRBJ2-2
TGTGCCAGCACCCGGGGTGGGGATCAGCCCCAGCATTTT	CASTRGGDQPQHF	once	TRBV6-6	.	TRBJ1-5
TGTGCCAGCAGTGTGGTCAGGGTAGAAGAAAAACTGTTTTTT	CASSVVRVEEKLFF	once	TRBV2	.	TRBJ1-4
TGTGCCAGCAGCTTGGTGGTAATAGGGGGGAACAATGAGCAGTTCTTC	CASSLVVIGGNNEQFF	.	TRBV5-4	.	TRBJ2-1
TGTGCCAGCGGCTCTCCGGTAGGGGGGGAGAACATTCAGTACTTC	CASGSPVGGENIQYF	once	TRBV5-6	.	TRBJ2-4
TGTGCCAGCAGCTTAGTAGTCGGGAGTCCCCCCTACAATGAGCAGTTCTTC	CASSLVVGSPPYNEQFF	once	TRBV7-9	.	TRBJ2-1
TGTGCCAGTAGTATATATAGGACCGCCACTGAAGCTTTCTTT	CASSIYRTATEAFF	once	TRBV19	.	TRBJ1-1
TGTGCCAGCAGGATAGCGGAGTACCAAGAGACCCAGTACTTC	CASRIAEYQETQYF	.	TRBV7-9	.	TRBJ2-5
TGTGCCAGCAAATGGGGGGCCCTGGACTATGGCTACACCTTC	CASKWGALDYGYTF	.	TRBV28	.	TRBJ1-2
TGTGCCAGCTCCCCCAGGATCGTGGACCGACAAAATCAGCCCCAGCATTTT	CASSPRIVDRQNQPQHF	.	TRBV18	.	TRBJ1-5
TGCGCCAGCAAGGTAGCGGGCCTCACAGATACGCAGTATTTT	CASKVAGLTDTQYF	.	TRBV5-1	TRBD2	TRBJ2-3
TGTGCCAGCAGCCAAGGCCTAGCGGGAGTTGAGCAGTTCTTC	CASSQGLAGVEQFF	.	TRBV14	TRBD2	TRBJ2-1
TGTGCCAGTAGTATAGCGGGACAGCGAAACGACGAGCAGTACTTC	CASSIAGQRNDEQYF	.	TRBV19	TRBD1	TRBJ2-7
TGTGCCAGCAGGAAATCAGGAGGGCTGGGGAATGAGCAGTTCTTC	CASRKSGGLGNEQFF	.	TRBV2	.	TRBJ2-1
TGTGCCAGCCGGACAGGGATCTACGAGCAGTACTTC	CASRTGIYEQYF	once	TRBV6-6	TRBD1	TRBJ2-7
TGTGCCAGCAGCCCTTTTGGGGGGCTAGAGCGGAACTATGGCTACACCTTC	CASSPFGGLERNYGYTF	.	TRBV7-9	.	TRBJ1-2
TGTGCCAGCAGTCCCCTAGCGGGAGGGGGCACCGGGGAGCTGTTTTTT	CASSPLAGGGTGELFF	.	TRBV27	TRBD2	TRBJ2-2
TGTGCCAGCAGCTTAGTCTTAGATACGCAGTATTTT	CASSLVLDTQYF	.	TRBV11-2	.	TRBJ2-3
TGTGCCATCAGTGAGTCGAAGACTAGCGGGTCCAATGAGCAGTTCTTC	CAISESKTSGSNEQFF	.	TRBV10-3	TRBD2	TRBJ2-1
TGTGCCAGCAGCCCTGAGGCCTTCGGGGAGCAGTTCTTC	CASSPEAFGEQFF	.	TRBV9	.	TRBJ2-1
TGCGCCAGCAGCTTCAACAGGGAATACAATGAGCAGTTCTTC	CASSFNREYNEQFF	.	TRBV5-1	.	TRBJ2-1
TGTGCCAGCAGTCCCCCAGAGGTATCCTACAATGAGCAGTTCTTC	CASSPPEVSYNEQFF	.	TRBV2	.	TRBJ2-1
TGTGCCAGCACCGTCAGCGGTGCTAGCACAGATACGCAGTATTTT	CASTVSGASTDTQYF	.	TRBV6-5	.	TRBJ2-3
TGTGCCAGCAGCCAAGGGCAAGAGACCCAGTACTTC	CASSQGQETQYF	.	TRBV14	.	TRBJ2-5
TGCGCCAGCAGTGAGATTCGGGACAGGGGCACCGGGGAGCTGTTTTTT	CASSEIRDRGTGELFF	.	TRBV10-1	TRBD1	TRBJ2-2
TGTGCCAGCTCACTAGGATCGCCGGATCTTCTCGAGCAGTACTTC	CASSLGSPDLLEQYF	.	TRBV18	.	TRBJ2-7
TGTGCCAGCAGCTTTACCGGGACAGGCCCCACAGATACGCAGTATTTT	CASSFTGTGPTDTQYF	.	TRBV11-3	TRBD1	TRBJ2-3
TGTGCCAGCAGCGTAGCACCCGAAAGGGCAACTAATGAAAAACTGTTTTTT	CASSVAPERATNEKLFF	.	TRBV9	.	TRBJ1-4
TGCGCCAGCACCTGGGGCACCTCCTACGAGCAGTACTTC	CASTWGTSYEQYF	once	TRBV5-1	.	TRBJ2-7
TGTGCCAGCAGAAAAGGACTAGCGGGAGTTGCAGATACGCAGTATTTT	CASRKGLAGVADTQYF	.	TRBV28	TRBD2	TRBJ2-3
TGTGCCAGCAGTACCCTGAAGGGAGGGCAGCCCCAGCATTTT	CASSTLKGGQPQHF	.	TRBV27	.	TRBJ1-5
TGTGCCAGCTCAATAGACAGGATAAACACTGAAGCTTTCTTT	CASSIDRINTEAFF	.	TRBV18	.	TRBJ1-1
TGCGCCAGCAGCCAAAGTCTAAGCGGGAGAGCCGGGGAGACCCAGTACTTC	CASSQSLSGRAGETQYF	once	TRBV4-1	TRBD2	TRBJ2-5
TGTGCCAGCAGTCTGGGACCGAGAGAGCAGTACTTC	CASSLGPREQYF	.	TRBV28	.	TRBJ2-7
TGCGCCAGCAGCCAAGTATGGGGGGACTTTCCTGACTACAATGAGCAGTTCTTC	CASSQVWGDFPDYNEQFF	.	TRBV4-3	.	TRBJ2-1
TGTGCCAGTAGTATAGACGGCCGAATACAGGAGTTCTTC	CASSIDGRIQEFF	.	TRBV19	.	TRBJ2-1
TGCGCCAGCAGCCAAGAAAGCAGGGGGCGCTTCTATGGCTACACCTTC	CASSQESRGRFYGYTF	.	TRBV4-3	TRBD1	TRBJ1-2
TGCGCCAGCAGCTTGGGAGGGGGAAACACCATATATTTT	CASSLGGGNTIYF	.	TRBV5-1	.	TRBJ1-3
TGTGCCAGCAGTGAGCCGGGACTAGGAGGAAACATTCAGTACTTC	CASSEPGLGGNIQYF	.	TRBV25-1	TRBD2	TRBJ2-4
TGTGCCAGCTCACCGCCGGACAGGGGCTACGAGCAGTACTTC	CASSPPDRGYEQYF	.	TRBV18	TRBD1	TRBJ2-7
TGCGCCAGCAGCTTCTACCCCCCCCCTGCGTCGGGAACGGATACGCAGTATTTT	CASSFYPPPASGTDTQYF	.	TRBV5-1	.	TRBJ2-3
TGCGCCAGCAGCCCTAGGGGTGCAACTAATGAAAAACTGTTTTTT	CASSPRGATNEKLFF	.	TRBV4-3	.	TRBJ1-4
TGTGCCAGCAGTCCCCGGGTTGCAGGGTTTAATTCACCCCTCCACTTT	CASSPRVAGFNSPLHF	.	TRBV27	.	TRBJ1-6
TGTGCCAGTGGATGGGGGCTAGGCTTATACGAGCAGTACTTC	CASGWGLGLYEQYF	.	TRBV28	.	TRBJ2-7
TGTGCCAGCAGCTCCCCACTTGGGACATCCGCCTACGAGCAGTACTTC	CASSSPLGTSAYEQYF	.	TRBV4-2	.	TRBJ2-7
TGTGCCAGCAGTCCCCGGGTCCCGGAAGCTTTCTTT	CASSPRVPEAFF	.	TRBV28	.	TRBJ1-1
TGTGCCAGCTCACCAGGGGTAGGGAGCCCGACCTACGAGCAGTACTTC	CASSPGVGSPTYEQYF	.	TRBV18	.	TRBJ2-7
TGTGCCAGCTCACCACCTAGCGGGAGTTCGTCGTTTACAGATACGCAGTATTTT	CASSPPSGSSSFTDTQYF	.	TRBV18	TRBD2	TRBJ2-3
TGTGCCAGCAGCCTCCTTACAGGGGGAGGTGAAAAACTGTTTTTT	CASSLLTGGGEKLFF	.	TRBV28	TRBD1	TRBJ1-4
TGTGCCAGCAGCTTGGGACTAGCGAAAAGCACAGATACGCAGTATTTT	CASSLGLAKSTDTQYF	.	TRBV5-4	TRBD2	TRBJ2-3
TGTGCCAGCTCTGAACAGGGGGCGACCGGGGAGCTGTTTTTT	CASSEQGATGELFF	.	TRBV18	TRBD1	TRBJ2-2
TGTGCCAGCAGCTCTAGCGGGAATGGTGAGCAGTTCTTC	CASSSSGNGEQFF	once	TRBV7-7	TRBD2	TRBJ2-1